These 23 T cell receptor beta chains were all obtained from the same sample, sequenced in a study of patients and donors after allogeneic stem cell transplantation. TCRdb fed the RT-PCR reads into MiXCR, producing one record per CDR3 protein. The table has about 150,000 distinct CDR3 sequences, 30% to 45% seen once. Sample: blood, either unsorted or a sorted T cell fraction (not recorded which). The receptors derive from a human donor who was either an allogeneic HSCT recipient or a stem cell or donor lymphocyte infusion donor (not recorded which). It is not recorded whose cells these are; they may come from a transplant donor.

The chain employs TRBV6-5 and TRBJ1-6; TRBD1 matches 9 bases. The CDR3 is 15 residues long. The ends lost 0 bases at V and 8 bases at J; junction bases unmatched: 2. The germline V gene has CDR1 MNHEY and CDR2 SVGAGI. The CDR3 protein is CASSYSGQGYSPLHF. The CDR3, as DNA: TGTGCCAGCAGTTACTCGGGACAGGGATATTCACCCCTCCACTTT.

This clonotype was observed a few times. The rearrangement joins TRBV27 to TRBJ1-4, with no clear D. This CDR3 region has 15 residues. Trimming left V 5 bases short and J 8 bases short, with 18 bases between. CDR1 MNHEY and CDR2 SMNVEV come from the germline V gene (reference sequence). This CDR3 reads CASSPRQDGGEKLFF. The DNA for the CDR3 is TGTGCCAGCAGTCCCCGGCAGGATGGAGGGGAAAAACTGTTTTTT.

This clonotype has just a few counts. This chain connects TRBV5-1 to TRBJ1-5; tentatively, D is TRBD1 (5 bases). Trimming left V 4 bases short and J 3 bases short, with 11 bases between. Germline V lookup: CDR1 SGHRS, CDR2 YFSETQ. This CDR3 has 14 residues. The CDR3 DNA reads as TGCGCCAGCAGCCCGGGGGGAATCAATCAGCCCCAGCATTTT. Encoded protein: CASSPGGINQPQHF.

In this sample, this clonotype turned up a few times. The chain joins TRBV12-3 or TRBV12-4 to TRBJ1-2, with D hard to call. The CDR3 length is 14 residues. The V end lost 6 bases, the J end lost 6 bases, and 17 bases lay between the germline ends. The chain's CDR3 is CASSLGGFFNGYTF. The CDR3 DNA reads as TGTGCCAGCAGCCTAGGAGGGTTTTTTAATGGCTACACCTTC.

The rearrangement links TRBV20-1 to TRBJ1-5; D unclear. CDR1 and CDR2 (germline): DFQATT, SNEGSKA (reference sequence). CDR3 size: 15 residues. V lost 4 bases, J lost 1 base, and 14 bases lay in between. The CDR3 is CSANPGVGSNQPQHF. The CDR3 DNA follows: TGCAGTGCTAACCCCGGGGTTGGAAGCAATCAGCCCCAGCATTTT.

A few counts support this clonotype. The chain links TRBV7-2 to TRBJ1-2; D uncertain. V was cut by 1 base and J by 5 bases, with 8 bases left in between. The germline V gene encodes CDR1 SGHTA and CDR2 FQGNSA. CDR3 length equals 13 residues. The CDR3 loop is CASSLETTYGYTF. For the CDR3, the DNA is TGTGCCAGCAGCTTAGAGACGACTTATGGCTACACCTTC.

The J gene is TRBJ1-2, the V gene TRBV20-1; D may be TRBD1 (6 bases). The CDR3 contains 14 residues. Looked up from germline, CDR1 is DFQATT and CDR2 is SNEGSKA (reference sequence). Trimming removed 6 bases at V and 3 bases at J, with 17 bases between. CDR3 DNA sequence: TGCAGTGCGAGCCGACAGGATAACTACTATGGCTACACCTTC. Its protein product is CSASRQDNYYGYTF.

This rearrangement joins TRBV7-9 to TRBJ1-2; D may be TRBD1 (5 bases). CDR1 and CDR2 from the germline V gene are SEHNR and FQNEAQ (reference sequence). With 3 bases removed from V and 3 bases from J, the gap between germline ends came to 14 bases. CDR3 length: 15 amino acids. In nucleotides, the CDR3 is TGTGCCAGCAGCTTGTTGGGAGGGGCCGACTATGGCTACACCTTC. Encoded protein: CASSLLGGADYGYTF.

The chain combines TRBV28 with TRBJ1-1, with 9 nucleotides matching TRBD1. Germline CDR1 reads MDHEN; CDR2 reads SYDVKM. CDR3 size: 15 residues. The ends lost 2 bases at V and 3 bases at J; junction bases unmatched: 4. This CDR3 is CASSLRGQGDTEAFF. CDR3 in DNA: TGTGCCAGCAGTTTAAGGGGACAGGGCGACACTGAAGCTTTCTTT.

CDR3 sequence: CASSPDRGRGYTF. The DNA of the CDR3 is TGTGCCAGCAGTCCTGACAGGGGGCGAGGCTACACCTTC. The chain uses TRBV6-6 and TRBJ1-2; 10 bases line up with TRBD1. J lost 8 bases, V lost 5 bases, and 5 bases had no gene match. The CDR3 contains 13 residues. The germline gives CDR1 MNHNY, CDR2 SVGAGI (reference sequence).

This clonotype was counted a single time. The chain links TRBV21-1 to TRBJ1-2. TRBV21-1 corresponds to a pseudogene. The CDR3 length is 13 residues. In DNA form, the CDR3 reads TGTGCCAGCAGCAAAACTGGGACTTATGGCTACACCTTC. Translated: CASSKTGTYGYTF.

This clonotype was seen more than once but under ten times. J is TRBJ1-6 and V is TRBV12-3 or TRBV12-4, with D perhaps TRBD1 (6 bases). The length of the CDR3 is 14 residues. The V end was cut by 6 bases, the J end by 7 bases, with 13 bases between. The CDR3 sequence is CASSRDNPNSPLHF. The CDR3 DNA sequence: TGTGCCAGCAGCCGGGACAACCCGAATTCACCCCTCCACTTT.

Of note for this clonotype: The junction does not match germline at one end; this may be a read error. The rearrangement joins TRBV12-3 or TRBV12-4 to TRBJ2-2; no clear D gene. This CDR3 is 12 amino acids long. The CDR3 nucleotides are TGTGCCAGCAGCATCGGCCCCGGAGAGCTGTTTTTT. This gives the protein CASSIGPGELFF.

This chain connects TRBV3-1 to TRBJ1-2; no clear D. Germline CDR1 is LGHDT and CDR2 is YNNKEL (reference sequence). Trimming took off 1 base at V and 8 bases at J, with 8 bases between the two ends. The CDR3 spans 12 residues. The CDR3 DNA follows: TGTGCCAGCAGCCAAGTCAACGGAGGCTACACCTTC. This encodes CASSQVNGGYTF.

V and J are TRBV5-1 and TRBJ1-5, with D unresolved. CDR3 length equals 15 residues. V lost 5 bases and J 3 bases, leaving 15 bases between the germline ends. From germline, CDR1 is SGHRS and CDR2 YFSETQ. CDR3 sequence reads: CASRPDAGSNQPQHF. CDR3 coding DNA: TGCGCCAGCAGACCGGACGCCGGCTCCAATCAGCCCCAGCATTTT.

This clonotype was seen many times. V gene TRBV12-3 or TRBV12-4 combines with J gene TRBJ1-2, with D perhaps matching TRBD1 (5 bases). V was shortened by 6 bases and J by 3 bases, with 11 bases between the two germline ends. This CDR3 is 13 amino acids long. CDR3 region: CASSSGTDYGYTF. CDR3 DNA sequence: TGTGCCAGCAGCTCAGGGACTGACTATGGCTACACCTTC.

This clonotype was observed a handful of times. The chain employs TRBV28 and TRBJ1-5; D might be TRBD1 (6 bases). CDR3 length: 17 residues. Per germline, CDR1 MDHEN and CDR2 SYDVKM. Trimming cost V 2 bases and J 2 bases, with 16 bases left between them. The DNA of the CDR3 is TGTGCCAGCAGTTTAACAGGGTTAAAATTCGGCAATCAGCCCCAGCATTTT. This codes for CASSLTGLKFGNQPQHF.

This chain links TRBV19 with TRBJ1-5, with D perhaps TRBD1 (5 bases). From germline, CDR1 is LNHDA and CDR2 SQIVND (reference sequence). This CDR3 spans 13 amino acids. V lost 3 bases and J 5 bases, leaving 8 bases between the germline ends. CDR3 residues: CASSMQGDQPQHF. The CDR3 bases are TGTGCCAGTAGTATGCAGGGAGATCAGCCCCAGCATTTT.

The J gene is TRBJ2-2, the V gene TRBV12-3 or TRBV12-4; 10 bases fit TRBD2. V shed 3 bases and J 7 bases; nucleotides not matched to a gene: 8. This CDR3 spans 16 amino acids. The CDR3 DNA reads TGTGCCAGCAGTTTTGGGCTAGCGGGGGCTGGCGGGGAGCTGTTTTTT. Translation: CASSFGLAGAGGELFF.

The V gene is TRBV28, the J gene TRBJ1-4; tentatively, D is TRBD1 (6 bases). Deletions cut 7 bases from V and 6 bases from J, with 9 bases between. The CDR3 runs 12 residues. Germline V gene sequence: CDR1 MDHEN, CDR2 SYDVKM. CDR3 sequence: CASNPGDEKLFF. CDR3 nucleotides: TGTGCCAGCAACCCAGGGGATGAAAAACTGTTTTTT.

This clonotype was picked up a small number of times. V usage is TRBV27 and J usage is TRBJ1-1; D possibly corresponds to TRBD1 (5 bases). CDR1 MNHEY and CDR2 SMNVEV come from the germline V gene (reference sequence). The CDR3 contains 14 residues. Trimming took 4 bases from V and 2 from J, leaving 11 bases between them. The CDR3: CASSSPGRNTEAFF. CDR3 DNA: TGTGCCAGCAGTTCCCCGGGGCGAAACACTGAAGCTTTCTTT.

J is TRBJ2-3 and V is TRBV5-1; TRBD1 or TRBD2 may be the D gene (6 bases each). Trimming removed 4 bases from V and 0 bases from J, with 21 bases in between. CDR1 is SGHRS and CDR2 is YFSETQ in the germline V gene. The CDR3 totals 18 residues. The CDR3 sequence: CASSGGLQRTISTDTQYF. The DNA for the CDR3 is TGCGCCAGCAGCGGGGGGCTGCAGAGGACTATCAGCACAGATACGCAGTATTTT.

The chain's CDR3 is CATSIRQGATDTQYF. DNA of the CDR3: TGTGCCACCAGCATCAGACAGGGCGCCACAGATACGCAGTATTTT. This rearrangement joins TRBV15 to TRBJ2-3; 7 positions match TRBD1. V lost 4 bases to trimming and J lost 2 bases; unmatched junction nucleotides: 6. CDR1 and CDR2 from the germline V gene are LNHNV and YYDKDF (reference sequence). This CDR3 region has 15 residues.